This T cell receptor (beta chain) was obtained from a study of T cell responses to AZD1222 COVID-19 vaccine. The germline V gene encodes CDR1 SQVTM and CDR2 ANQGSEA. Trimming took off 3 bases at V and 2 bases at J, with 17 bases between the two ends. CDR3 length: 15 residues. Measured with immunoSEQ multiplex PCR; TCRdb has only the in-frame clones, and not every one. The sample lists about 120,000 clones; 87% were seen once. In the case of this clone: Antigen unknown.

General observations from the study: The breadth and depth of Spike-specific TCRs increased once two AZD1222 doses had been given. The reported proportion of spike-specific TCRs targeting unmutated variant regions was nearly half.

This receptor was taken from an adult who received the AZD1222 COVID-19 vaccine. Sequences were derived from peripheral blood, sampled 28 days after the second AZD1222 dose. J is TRBJ2-7 and V is TRBV29-1, with unresolved D. CDR3 protein: CSVEQRTLSTYEQYF. The CDR3 region has the DNA TGCAGCGTTGAGCAGAGAACCCTATCAACCTACGAGCAGTACTTC.